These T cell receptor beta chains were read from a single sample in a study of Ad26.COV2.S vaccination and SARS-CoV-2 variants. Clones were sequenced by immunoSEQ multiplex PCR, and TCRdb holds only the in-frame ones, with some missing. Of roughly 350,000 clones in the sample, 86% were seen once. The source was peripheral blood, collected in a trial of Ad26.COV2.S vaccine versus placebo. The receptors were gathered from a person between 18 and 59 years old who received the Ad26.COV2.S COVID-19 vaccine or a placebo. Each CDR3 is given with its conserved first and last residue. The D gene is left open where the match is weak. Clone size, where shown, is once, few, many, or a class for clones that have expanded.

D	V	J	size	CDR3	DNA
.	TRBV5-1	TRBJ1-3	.	CASSGSGNTIYF	TGCGCCAGCAGCGGCTCTGGAAACACCATATATTTT
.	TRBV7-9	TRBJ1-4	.	CASSTQGFGEKLFF	TGTGCCAGCAGCACACAGGGATTCGGGGAAAAACTGTTTTTT
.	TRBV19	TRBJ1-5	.	CASSMMADSNQPQHF	TGTGCCAGTAGTATGATGGCTGATAGCAATCAGCCCCAGCATTTT
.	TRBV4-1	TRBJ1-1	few	CASSQGPTSVNEAFF	TGCGCCAGCAGCCAAGGACCCACCTCGGTGAATGAAGCTTTCTTT
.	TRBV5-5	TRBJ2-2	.	CASSLRTGQGGGELFF	TGTGCCAGCAGCCTTCGGACCGGCCAAGGGGGCGGGGAGCTGTTTTTT
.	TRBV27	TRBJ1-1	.	CASSLQGNTEAFF	TGTGCCAGCAGCCTACAGGGGAACACTGAAGCTTTCTTT
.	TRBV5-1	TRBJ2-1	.	CASSWGPPNEQFF	TGCGCCAGCAGCTGGGGACCTCCCAATGAGCAGTTCTTC
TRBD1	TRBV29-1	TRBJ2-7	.	CSVEDPGGTGSHEQYF	TGCAGCGTTGAAGACCCCGGGGGGACAGGGTCCCACGAGCAGTACTTC
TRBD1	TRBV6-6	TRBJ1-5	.	CASTYRGTNQPQHF	TGTGCCAGCACCTACAGGGGTACCAATCAGCCCCAGCATTTT
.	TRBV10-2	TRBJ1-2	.	CASSDPGFPLFSGYTF	TGCGCCAGCAGTGACCCCGGGTTTCCTCTTTTCTCGGGCTACACCTTC
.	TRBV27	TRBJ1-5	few	CASSASQGLNQPQHF	TGTGCCAGCAGCGCCTCCCAGGGGTTGAATCAGCCCCAGCATTTT
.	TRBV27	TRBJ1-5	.	CASSAATAELSNQPQHF	TGTGCCAGCAGCGCAGCTACAGCCGAACTTAGCAATCAGCCCCAGCATTTT
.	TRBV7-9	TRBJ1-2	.	CASSLDSINYGYTF	TGTGCCAGCAGCTTAGACAGCATTAACTATGGCTACACCTTC
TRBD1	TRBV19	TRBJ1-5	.	CASSIGRTGWILGNQPQHF	TGTGCCAGTAGTATAGGGAGGACAGGGTGGATTTTGGGCAATCAGCCCCAGCATTTT
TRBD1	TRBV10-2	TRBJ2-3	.	CASRAGGRTDTQYF	TGCGCCAGCAGAGCAGGGGGCAGGACAGATACGCAGTATTTT
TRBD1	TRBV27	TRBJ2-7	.	CASSFGLGQGTEQYF	TGTGCCAGCAGTTTCGGCCTCGGACAGGGGACCGAGCAGTACTTC
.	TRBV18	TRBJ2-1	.	CASSPYNEQFF	TGTGCCAGCTCACCCTACAATGAGCAGTTCTTC
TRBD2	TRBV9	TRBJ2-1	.	CASSVEGLAGRKQFF	TGTGCCAGCAGCGTAGAAGGACTAGCGGGACGAAAGCAGTTCTTC
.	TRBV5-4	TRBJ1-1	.	CASSFRDVGPEAFF	TGTGCCAGCAGCTTCCGGGACGTAGGCCCTGAAGCTTTCTTT
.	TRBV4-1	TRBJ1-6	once	CASSQDGMISPLHF	TGCGCCAGCAGCCAAGATGGAATGATTTCACCCCTCCACTTT
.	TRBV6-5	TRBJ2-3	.	CASSSIQSQYF	TGTGCCAGCAGCTCTATCCAGTCGCAGTATTTT
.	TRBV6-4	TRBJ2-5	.	CASSDDSTWETQYF	TGTGCCAGCAGTGACGACAGTACGTGGGAGACCCAGTACTTC
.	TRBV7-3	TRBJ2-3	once	CASSLGAHTDTQYF	TGTGCCAGCAGCTTAGGTGCGCACACAGATACGCAGTATTTT
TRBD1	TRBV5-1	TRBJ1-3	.	CASNEGQGNTIYF	TGCGCCAGCAACGAGGGACAGGGAAACACCATATATTTT
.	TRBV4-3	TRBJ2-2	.	CASSLAGYHGELFF	TGCGCCAGCAGCCTGGCAGGGTACCACGGGGAGCTGTTTTTT
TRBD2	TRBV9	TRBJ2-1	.	CASSPSLAGGEQFF	TGTGCCAGCAGCCCCAGTCTAGCGGGAGGCGAGCAGTTCTTC
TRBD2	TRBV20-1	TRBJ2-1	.	CSSSGRFEQFF	TGCAGCTCTAGCGGGAGGTTTGAGCAGTTCTTC
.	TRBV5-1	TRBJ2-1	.	CASRRTPYNEQFF	TGCGCCAGCAGAAGAACCCCATACAATGAGCAGTTCTTC
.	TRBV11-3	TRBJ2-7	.	CASSLGVGEQYF	TGTGCCAGCAGCTTAGGGGTTGGGGAGCAGTACTTC
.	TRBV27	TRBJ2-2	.	CANNAGAGTNTGELFF	TGTGCCAACAACGCGGGGGCCGGGACCAACACCGGGGAGCTGTTTTTT
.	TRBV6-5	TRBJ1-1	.	CASRSGTEAFF	TGTGCCAGCCGGTCAGGCACTGAAGCTTTCTTT
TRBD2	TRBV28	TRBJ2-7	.	CASSTLGTSGYEQYF	TGTGCCAGCAGTACCCTAGGGACTAGCGGGTACGAGCAGTACTTC
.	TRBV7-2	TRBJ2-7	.	CASSLRASADSSYEQYF	TGTGCCAGCAGCCTAAGGGCTTCAGCGGACAGCTCCTACGAGCAGTACTTC